This entry features one T cell receptor beta chain sequence. This CDR3 spans 15 amino acids. Trimming took 2 bases from V and 5 from J, leaving 15 bases between them. Germline CDR1 reads SGHTA; CDR2 reads FQGNSA. This entry is derived from a study of blood T cell repertoires in COVID-19. Under the authors' procedure: Using reference gene primer amplification, nucleated cell counts were estimated. This table comes from immunoSEQ multiplex PCR, and its TCRdb copy is limited to in-frame clones, with some not included. V and J calls and clone size are those listed in that table; D and trimming were worked out from the DNA. The table has about 230,000 clones, approximately 82% seen once.

Sequences were obtained from peripheral blood. The rearrangement uses TRBV7-2 and TRBJ1-1; D call uncertain. The clonotype originates from a man aged 35 to 55 who had recovered from COVID-19. Here the CDR3 reads CASSLSPLRRTEAFF. The DNA for the CDR3 is TGTGCCAGCAGCTTAAGTCCGCTACGGAGAACTGAAGCTTTCTTT.